This TCR beta chain stems from a study of beta chain features in type 1 diabetes. This clone was counted a few times. Its specificity is unknown. Study outcomes and limitations: Shorter TCRB CDR3s, moderately but significantly so, marked every one of the four CD4+ subsets in Type 1 diabetes patients. Small HLA sub-analyses could not settle whether HLA shapes TCRB rearrangement. PCR might favor shorter templates, but any such skew would affect patients and controls equally.

What was sequenced were expressed TCRB transcripts, since all of the isolated RNA had been reverse transcribed. About 3.4 million reads per sample on average were obtained from naive, central memory and regulatory T cell samples. This table comes from immunoSEQ multiplex PCR, and its TCRdb copy is limited to in-frame clones, with some not included. The profile shows some 270,000 clones, approximately 11% of them singletons. Germline V gene sequence: CDR1 SNHLY, CDR2 FYNNEI. The trim removed 8 bases at V and 5 bases at J, leaving 2 bases unmatched. The CDR3 runs to 12 residues. V and J are TRBV2 and TRBJ1-3, with 8 bases identical to TRBD1. The clonotype comes from a young man with type 1 diabetes. The source material was naive CD4+ T cells from blood. The CDR3 DNA follows: TGTGCCAGCGGGACAGGTAGAAACACCATATATTTT. It encodes CASGTGRNTIYF.